This passage covers 2 T cell receptor beta chains from one sample sequenced in a study of T cell repertoires in cytomegalovirus infection. Which antigens these TCRs recognize remains unknown. TCRdb ran MiXCR on the reads and lists one entry per CDR3 protein. The table has around 770,000 distinct CDR3 sequences, roughly 29% seen once. The sequenced sample was cultured CD8+ T cells from PBMCs, obtained from culture after CMV antigen stimulation. All receptors come from a human donor in good health (CMV status not recorded). Some clones in this sample may be carry-over from other donors' samples.

This clonotype was counted only a few times. The chain employs TRBV7-9 and TRBJ2-3, with D perhaps TRBD1 or TRBD2 (5 bases each). Trimming left V 4 bases short and J 6 bases short, with 17 bases between. Germline V gene lookup returns CDR1 SEHNR and CDR2 FQNEAQ (reference sequence). The CDR3 totals 15 residues. CDR3 sequence: CASSSPGPPGDTQYF. The CDR3 DNA reads TGTGCCAGCAGCTCGCCGGGACCCCCAGGTGATACGCAGTATTTT. Filled out from reference TRBV7-9 and TRBJ2-3, the complete variable domain reads DTGVSQNPRHKITKRGQNVTFRCDPISEHNRLYWYRQTLGQGPEFLTYFQNEAQLEKSRLLSDRFSAERPKGSFSTLEIQRTEQGDSAMYLCASSSPGPPGDTQYFGPGTRLTVL.

The DNA for the CDR3 is TGTGCCAGCAGCGTAGGCGGAAAGAGCTCCTACGAGCAGTACTTC. It specifies CASSVGGKSSYEQYF. The rearrangement uses TRBV9 and TRBJ2-7, with D unresolved. V lost 0 bases and J lost 0, with 10 bases in between. CDR3 length: 15 residues. Germline V gene data show CDR1 as SGDLS and CDR2 as YYNGEE.